Listed here are 25 T cell receptor beta chains from one sample, sequenced in a study of glioma-infiltrating T cells after dendritic cell vaccination. The protocol was immunoSEQ multiplex PCR, while the TCRdb copy is restricted to in-frame clones and leaves out a portion. The sample holds roughly 100,000 clones, 90% seen once. The time point denotes: after dendritic cell vaccination, including at tumor progression/relapse. The starting material was blood, obtained after dendritic cell vaccination. These receptors came from a human donor with glioblastoma.

J is TRBJ2-3 and V is TRBV10-1; possible D gene TRBD2, 5 bases. The CDR3 is 15 residues long. CDR1 is WNHNN and CDR2 is SYGVQD in the germline V gene (reference sequence). The V end lost 5 bases, the J end lost 3 bases, and 15 bases lay between the germline ends. CDR3 bases: TGCGCCAGCAGTAAAAGCGGTCAGCGGACAGATACGCAGTATTTT. Translated: CASSKSGQRTDTQYF.

V usage is TRBV6-5 and J usage is TRBJ1-2; 10 bases agree with TRBD1. The V gene end was trimmed by 4 bases and the J gene end by 8 bases; junction bases not matched to a gene: 10. The CDR3 runs to 15 residues. CDR1 MNHEY and CDR2 SVGAGI come from the germline V gene. The CDR3 region has the DNA TGTGCCAGCAGTTCTGACAGGGGGCGCGTAGGGGGCTACACCTTC. It is translated as CASSSDRGRVGGYTF.

The gene calls are TRBV2 and TRBJ2-2; D is possibly TRBD1 (6 bases). This CDR3 comprises 15 residues. Trimming cost V 6 bases and J 0 bases, with 11 bases left between them. Germline values: CDR1 SNHLY, CDR2 FYNNEI. The CDR3 coding sequence is TGTGCCAGCAGATCCGGGACAACGAACACCGGGGAGCTGTTTTTT. Protein: CASRSGTTNTGELFF.

The chain recombines TRBV28 with TRBJ2-3; perhaps TRBD2 as D (5 bases). Germline CDR1 is MDHEN and CDR2 is SYDVKM. Trimming left V 4 bases short and J 5 bases short, with 10 bases between. This CDR3 is built from 13 residues. The CDR3, as DNA: TGTGCCAGCAGTTCCGGAGGTGGAGATACGCAGTATTTT. Translation gives CASSSGGGDTQYF.

The V and J genes are TRBV7-3 and TRBJ2-2; perhaps TRBD1 as D (6 bases). Trimming removed 1 base at V and 7 bases at J, with 22 bases between. CDR1 is SGHTA, CDR2 FQGTGA, per germline. The length of the CDR3 is 18 residues. The CDR3 reads CASSLSPGAGLQGGELFF. The DNA for the CDR3 is TGTGCCAGCAGCTTAAGTCCCGGTGCAGGCCTACAGGGCGGGGAGCTGTTTTTT.

The chain has TRBV2 and TRBJ2-6, with D perhaps matching TRBD2 (6 bases). This CDR3 spans 16 amino acids. V was pared by 6 bases and J by 0 bases, with 12 bases between. CDR1 SNHLY and CDR2 FYNNEI come from the germline V gene. CDR3: CASRRTGVSGANVLTF. The DNA for the CDR3 is TGTGCCAGCAGAAGGACGGGGGTCTCTGGGGCCAACGTCCTGACTTTC.

This chain joins TRBV5-5 and TRBJ1-2; 8 nucleotides line up with TRBD1. With V trimmed by 0 bases and J by 1 base, 5 bases remained unmatched. Germline V gene lookup returns CDR1 SGHKS and CDR2 YYEKEE (reference sequence). The CDR3 is 16 residues long. The CDR3 loop reads CASSLAGTGVNYGYTF. The DNA for the CDR3 is TGTGCCAGCAGCTTGGCTGGGACAGGCGTTAACTATGGCTACACCTTC.

The V call is TRBV4-2, the J call TRBJ2-3; a weak D match, TRBD2 (5 bases). V was clipped by 1 base and J by 5 bases, with 16 bases between them. The CDR3 has 16 residues. The germline V gene has CDR1 LGHNA and CDR2 YNFKEQ. CDR3 loop: CASSQGRVNGEDTQYF. As DNA, the CDR3 is TGTGCCAGCAGCCAAGGACGGGTGAACGGGGAAGATACGCAGTATTTT.

This rearrangement joins TRBV7-9 to TRBJ1-2, with D uncertain. V lost 6 bases and J 4 bases, leaving 9 bases between the germline ends. Germline V gives CDR1 SEHNR, CDR2 FQNEAQ (reference sequence). The CDR3 runs 12 residues. The CDR3: CASSPVSYGYTF. The CDR3 bases are TGTGCCAGCAGTCCCGTATCCTATGGCTACACCTTC. Complete variable domain (other parts from reference TRBV7-9 and TRBJ1-2): DTGVSQNPRHKITKRGQNVTFRCDPISEHNRLYWYRQTLGQGPEFLTYFQNEAQLEKSRLLSDRFSAERPKGSFSTLEIQRTEQGDSAMYLCASSPVSYGYTFGSGTRLTVV.

The V and J genes are TRBV5-6 and TRBJ1-1; no clear D gene. Germline CDR1 SGHDT, CDR2 YYEEEE. The V end was cut by 0 bases, the J end by 0 bases, with 6 bases between. CDR3 size: 14 residues. The CDR3 DNA reads TGTGCCAGCAGCTTGGGGGCCTTGAACACTGAAGCTTTCTTT. It codes for CASSLGALNTEAFF.

The chain combines TRBV18 with TRBJ2-3; D perhaps matches TRBD2 (5 bases). Germline CDR1 is KGHSH and CDR2 is LQKENI. CDR3 length equals 15 residues. The V end was cut by 3 bases, the J end by 5 bases, with 15 bases between. This chain's CDR3 is CASSPVASGGDTQYF. As DNA, the CDR3 is TGTGCCAGCTCACCGGTCGCTTCAGGAGGAGATACGCAGTATTTT.

This clone has a single count. The chain recombines TRBV6-9 with TRBJ2-7; D is ambiguous. The CDR3 runs to 14 residues. V was pared by 9 bases and J by 1 base, with 16 bases between. Germline V gene lookup returns CDR1 MNHGY and CDR2 SVAAGI. Here the CDR3 reads CARTSGSGSYEQYF. For the CDR3, the DNA is TGTGCCAGGACCTCAGGAAGTGGATCCTACGAGCAGTACTTC.

V gene TRBV4-1 combines with J gene TRBJ1-2, with 8 bases aligning to TRBD1. The J segment lost 3 bases and the V segment lost 3 bases, leaving 6 bases of the junction unmatched. CDR3 length equals 15 residues. Per germline, CDR1 MGHRA and CDR2 YSYEKL. The CDR3 here is CASSQLPGQDYGYTF. CDR3 coding DNA: TGCGCCAGCAGCCAGTTACCGGGACAGGACTATGGCTACACCTTC.

This chain connects TRBV30 to TRBJ1-1; weak D call: TRBD1 (5 bases). The CDR3 consists of 15 residues. Germline loops: CDR1 GTSNPN, CDR2 SVGIG (reference sequence). Trimming removed 1 base at V and 10 bases at J, with 22 bases between. The CDR3 nucleotides are TGTGCCTGGAGTGGTTTCGGGGGTACAGGTAATGGAGCTTTCTTT. Translating gives CAWSGFGGTGNGAFF.

The genes are TRBV29-1 and TRBJ2-1; 7 nucleotides line up with TRBD1. The length of the CDR3 is 14 residues. The V gene's germline CDR1 is SQVTM and CDR2 ANQGSEA. The J segment lost 8 bases and the V segment lost 3 bases, leaving 10 bases of the junction unmatched. The CDR3 protein is CSVDGTVSFDEQFF. In DNA form, the CDR3 reads TGCAGCGTTGACGGGACAGTAAGTTTCGATGAGCAGTTCTTC.

The V call is TRBV5-1, the J call TRBJ1-1, with D tentatively TRBD1 (6 bases). The length of the CDR3 is 15 residues. The ends were cut back, 0 bases at V and 1 base at J, with 10 bases in the middle. Looked up from germline, CDR1 is SGHRS and CDR2 is YFSETQ. CDR3 protein: CASSLEGGRNTEAFF. The CDR3 DNA reads TGCGCCAGCAGCTTGGAGGGGGGGAGGAACACTGAAGCTTTCTTT. The full variable domain, its missing parts supplied by reference TRBV5-1 and TRBJ1-1, is KAGVTQTPRYLIKTRGQQVTLSCSPISGHRSVSWYQQTPGQGLQFLFEYFSETQRNKGNFPGRFSGRQFSNSRSEMNVSTLELGDSALYLCASSLEGGRNTEAFFGQGTRLTVV.

The V and J genes are TRBV6-5 and TRBJ2-5; possibly TRBD1 for D (6 bases). The CDR3 loop spans 14 amino acids. Germline assignment: CDR1 MNHEY and CDR2 SVGAGI. Trimming cost V 5 bases and J 7 bases, with 17 bases left between them. The CDR3 sequence is CASSRSRGGWTQYF. For the CDR3, the DNA is TGTGCCAGCAGTCGGTCCAGGGGCGGGTGGACCCAGTACTTC.

The V and J genes are TRBV2 and TRBJ1-6, with 7 bases identical to TRBD1. The CDR3 is 17 residues long. Germline values: CDR1 SNHLY, CDR2 FYNNEI. After removal of 4 bases from V and 7 bases from J, the junction contained 13 bases not matched to a gene. CDR3 in amino acids: CASSVEGAASPNSPLHF. CDR3 DNA: TGTGCCAGCAGTGTTGAGGGGGCCGCGTCCCCCAATTCACCCCTCCACTTT.

The CDR3 reads CAISEDPGGEGEQYF. Written as DNA, the CDR3 is TGTGCCATCAGTGAGGATCCAGGGGGAGAAGGCGAGCAGTACTTC. The rearrangement uses TRBV10-3 and TRBJ2-7; 7 positions match TRBD1. Germline V gene lookup returns CDR1 ENHRY and CDR2 SYGVKD. Unmatched junction bases numbered 10, after V lost 2 bases and J lost 6 bases. The CDR3 loop spans 15 amino acids.

The V and J genes are TRBV5-4 and TRBJ2-1, with 7 bases that match TRBD2. The CDR3 runs 15 residues. Trimming cost V 0 bases and J 7 bases; bases outside gene matches: 7. Germline assignment: CDR1 SGHNT and CDR2 YYREEE (reference sequence). CDR3 residues: CASSLGPPGGNEQFF. The CDR3 nucleotides read TGTGCCAGCAGCTTGGGCCCGCCGGGGGGTAATGAGCAGTTCTTC.

This clone occurred a few times. The chain carries TRBV7-2 and TRBJ2-1; 7 bases map to TRBD2. The V segment lost 3 bases and the J segment 4 bases; nucleotides outside the gene matches: 6. CDR1 is SGHTA and CDR2 is FQGNSA in the germline V gene. The CDR3 sequence is 15 residues long. The CDR3 sequence is CASSLYSGAYNEQFF. CDR3 coding DNA: TGTGCCAGCAGCTTGTACAGCGGGGCTTACAATGAGCAGTTCTTC.

The chain recombines TRBV19 with TRBJ1-2; D may be TRBD1 (6 bases). Germline CDR1 LNHDA, CDR2 SQIVND (reference sequence). The CDR3 length is 15 residues. V dropped 7 bases and J dropped 4 bases, with 19 bases sitting between them. The CDR3 nucleotides are TGTGCCAGTACTCCTGGGCCGGGACAACTCTATGGCTACACCTTC. Its translation: CASTPGPGQLYGYTF.

V gene TRBV5-1 combines with J gene TRBJ2-7, with 10 bases identical to TRBD2. From germline, CDR1 is SGHRS and CDR2 YFSETQ. This CDR3 spans 15 amino acids. The V and J ends lost 4 bases and 5 bases, in that order; junction bases with no gene match: 9. In DNA, the CDR3 is TGCGCCAGCAGCCGCCCCCTAGCGGGAGACCACGAGCAGTACTTC. Amino acid sequence: CASSRPLAGDHEQYF.

Only one count was recorded for this clone. In DNA, the CDR3 is TGCGCCTGTAGGTGGGACAGGGCCTCCTACGAGCAGTACTTC. Protein product: CACRWDRASYEQYF. The chain has TRBV4-1 and TRBJ2-7, with 9 nucleotides matching TRBD1. Germline V gives CDR1 MGHRA, CDR2 YSYEKL. J was trimmed by 0 bases and V by 11 bases; bases with no gene match: 8. The CDR3 extends over 14 amino acids.

The chain combines TRBV5-1 with TRBJ1-2, with 8 bases lining up with TRBD1. Germline CDR1 SGHRS, CDR2 YFSETQ. V gave up 3 bases and J gave up 2 bases; unmatched junction bases: 3. This CDR3 contains 14 residues. CDR3 sequence: CASSSTGGNYGYTF. CDR3 in DNA: TGCGCCAGCAGCTCCACAGGGGGAAACTATGGCTACACCTTC.